The TCR beta chain described here comes from a study of OX40 agonist ivuxolimab in advanced cancers. Study findings and constraints: Part of the nonresponder group also had normalized T-cell clonal expansion that was low. CD4+ and CD8+ T cells in blood underwent clonal expansion by week 6 at 0.1 to 3.0 mg/kg.

The CDR3 is 18 amino acids. V shed 4 bases and J 0 bases; nucleotides not matched to a gene: 7. Germline-derived CDR1 and CDR2 are LNHDA and SQIVND (reference sequence). Data came from immunoSEQ multiplex PCR; TCRdb stores just in-frame clones and leaves some out. The sample has approximately 100,000 clones, about 90% seen once. As concerns this clone: Its antigen is not identified.

The receptor was derived from an adult with an advanced solid tumor such as melanoma, head and neck, liver or kidney cancer. Sequenced here: CD4+ or CD8+ T cells sorted from blood, sampled in a trial of the OX40 agonist ivuxolimab. The chain combines TRBV19 with TRBJ1-5; 12 bases match TRBD1. The CDR3 coding sequence is TGTGCCAGTAGTAAGGCGGGACAGGGGGCTTATAGCAATCAGCCCCAGCATTTT. This translates into CASSKAGQGAYSNQPQHF. Using reference TRBV19 and TRBJ1-5 for the parts outside the CDR3, the full variable domain is DGGITQSPKYLFRKEGQNVTLSCEQNLNHDAMYWYRQDPGQGLRLIYYSQIVNDFQKGDIAEGYSVSREKKESFPLTVTSAQKNPTAFYLCASSKAGQGAYSNQPQHFGDGTRLSIL.